The T cell receptor (beta chain) described here comes from a study of T cells after yellow fever vaccination. Findings of the study overall: Re-detected after boosting: most primary clones, almost 97% of CD4 and 88% of CD8. Researchers report a weaker secondary response that nonetheless peaked faster, day 5 versus 15.

MiXCR, applied by TCRdb to the 5' RACE reads, yields one record per CDR3 protein. The sample carries about 200,000 distinct CDR3 sequences, approximately 3.2% recorded once. This clonotype was seen ten or more times. Its specificity is unknown. There are 14 residues in the CDR3. Trimming took 0 bases from V and 3 from J, leaving 9 bases between them. Germline V lookup: CDR1 MNHEY, CDR2 SVGAGI. V gene TRBV6-5 combines with J gene TRBJ2-7, with D perhaps matching TRBD1 (5 bases). The specimen was CD4+ T cells sorted from PBMCs, collected 10 days after the yellow fever booster vaccination. The clonotype comes from a man between 18 and 35 years old who received the YFV17D yellow fever vaccine. The CDR3 nucleotides are TGTGCCAGCAGTTACTCTAGGGGCCTCTACGAGCAGTACTTC. Encoded protein: CASSYSRGLYEQYF.